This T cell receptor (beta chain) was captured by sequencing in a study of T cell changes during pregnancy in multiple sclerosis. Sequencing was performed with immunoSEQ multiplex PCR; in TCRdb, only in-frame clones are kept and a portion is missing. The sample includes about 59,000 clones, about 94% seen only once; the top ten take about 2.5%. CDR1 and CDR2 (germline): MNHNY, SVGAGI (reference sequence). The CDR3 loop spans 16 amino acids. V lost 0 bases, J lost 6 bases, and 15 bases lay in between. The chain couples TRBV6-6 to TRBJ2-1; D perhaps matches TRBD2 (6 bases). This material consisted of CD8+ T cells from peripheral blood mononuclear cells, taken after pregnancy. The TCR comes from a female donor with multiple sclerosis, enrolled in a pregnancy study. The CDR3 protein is CASSYSKWVSGNEQFF. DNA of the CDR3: TGTGCCAGCAGTTACTCGAAATGGGTTAGCGGCAATGAGCAGTTCTTC.